This TCR beta chain originates from a study of cytomegalovirus exposure and HLA in healthy donors. Findings of the study overall: With high specificity and sensitivity, the classifier reportedly diagnosed cytomegalovirus status. Rare TCR sequences predominated, though certain public TCRs were found in many donors.

Sequencing used immunoSEQ multiplex PCR; TCRdb keeps in-frame clones, though not all of them. Of some 72,000 clones listed, around 96% are singletons. In the case of this clone: What it recognizes is unknown.

CDR3 length: 16 residues. V gave up 5 bases and J gave up 7 bases; unmatched junction bases: 10. Germline CDR1 reads MDHEN; CDR2 reads SYDVKM. The clonotype comes from a man younger than 35 in good health and CMV-seropositive. Sequenced input: PBMCs. This chain links TRBV28 with TRBJ2-3; 12 bases are shared with TRBD2. The CDR3: CASSIPGLAGGNTQYF. The CDR3 coding sequence is TGTGCCAGCAGTATTCCGGGACTAGCGGGTGGAAATACGCAGTATTTT. The whole variable domain, filled in from reference TRBV28 and TRBJ2-3, reads DVKVTQSSRYLVKRTGEKVFLECVQDMDHENMFWYRQDPGLGLRLIYFSYDVKMKEKGDIPEGYSVSREKKERFSLILESASTNQTSMYLCASSIPGLAGGNTQYFGPGTRLTVL.